These 2 T cell receptor beta chains originate from one sample sequenced in a study of low-dose radiotherapy and immunotherapy resistance in tumors. Documented time point: after trial treatment. Treatment here: LDRT plus nivolumab, ipilimumab, low-dose cyclophosphamide and aspirin (RACIN trial). PCR amplification of the TCRs was performed with Phusion for 20 PCR cycles, and it relied on a constant-region primer together with a V-primer adapter. TCRdb re-derived calls from the reads in MiXCR, one entry per CDR3 protein. The table has roughly 50,000 distinct CDR3 sequences, approximately 33% seen once; the top ten hold roughly 8%. Sequenced here: PBMCs, sampled after low-dose radiotherapy plus immunotherapy. These receptors all come from a male donor with rectosigmoid adenocarcinoma.

This clonotype was observed at least ten times. The chain uses TRBV7-2 and TRBJ2-1; D is unclear. The CDR3 is 13 residues long. Germline CDR1 is SGHTA and CDR2 is FQGNSA. V lost 1 base to trimming and J lost 15 bases, with 16 bases between them. The CDR3 loop is CASSLGHRLAWFF. Here the CDR3 DNA reads TGTGCCAGCAGCTTAGGTCACCGACTCGCTTGGTTCTTC.

This clonotype was picked up a small number of times. With a far larger clone one base away, a read error is the likely cause. The chain has TRBV9 and TRBJ2-7; no firm D call. This CDR3 is built from 12 residues. Germline values: CDR1 SGDLS, CDR2 YYNGEE. The V and J ends lost 3 bases and 2 bases respectively, with 6 bases between them. CDR3 nucleotides: TGTGCCAGCAGCGGCAGCACCTACGAGCAGTACTTC. Its translation: CASSGSTYEQYF.